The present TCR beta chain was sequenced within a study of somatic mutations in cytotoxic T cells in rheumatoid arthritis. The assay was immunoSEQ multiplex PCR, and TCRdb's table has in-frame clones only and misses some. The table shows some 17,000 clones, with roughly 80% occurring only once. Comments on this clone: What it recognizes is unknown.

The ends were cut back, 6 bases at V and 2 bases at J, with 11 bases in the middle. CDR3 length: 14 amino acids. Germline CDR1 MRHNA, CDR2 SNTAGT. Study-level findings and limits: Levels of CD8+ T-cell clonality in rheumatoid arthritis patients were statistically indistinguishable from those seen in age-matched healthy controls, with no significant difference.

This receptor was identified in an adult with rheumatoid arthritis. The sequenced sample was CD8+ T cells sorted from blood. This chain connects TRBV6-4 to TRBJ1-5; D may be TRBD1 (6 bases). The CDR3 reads CASSEGEGNQPQHF. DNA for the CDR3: TGTGCCAGCAGCGAGGGGGAGGGCAATCAGCCCCAGCATTTT.